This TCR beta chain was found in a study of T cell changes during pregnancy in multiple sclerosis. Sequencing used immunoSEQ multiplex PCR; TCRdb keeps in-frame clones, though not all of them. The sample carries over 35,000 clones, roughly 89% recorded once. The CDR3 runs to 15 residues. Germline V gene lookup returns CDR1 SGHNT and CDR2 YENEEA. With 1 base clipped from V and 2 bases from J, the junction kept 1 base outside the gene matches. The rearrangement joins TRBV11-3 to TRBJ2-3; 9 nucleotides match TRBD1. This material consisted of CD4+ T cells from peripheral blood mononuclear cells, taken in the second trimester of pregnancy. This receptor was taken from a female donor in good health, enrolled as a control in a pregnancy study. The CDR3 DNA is TGTGCCAGCAGCTTAGGGGACAGGGACACAGATACGCAGTATTTT. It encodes CASSLGDRDTDTQYF.